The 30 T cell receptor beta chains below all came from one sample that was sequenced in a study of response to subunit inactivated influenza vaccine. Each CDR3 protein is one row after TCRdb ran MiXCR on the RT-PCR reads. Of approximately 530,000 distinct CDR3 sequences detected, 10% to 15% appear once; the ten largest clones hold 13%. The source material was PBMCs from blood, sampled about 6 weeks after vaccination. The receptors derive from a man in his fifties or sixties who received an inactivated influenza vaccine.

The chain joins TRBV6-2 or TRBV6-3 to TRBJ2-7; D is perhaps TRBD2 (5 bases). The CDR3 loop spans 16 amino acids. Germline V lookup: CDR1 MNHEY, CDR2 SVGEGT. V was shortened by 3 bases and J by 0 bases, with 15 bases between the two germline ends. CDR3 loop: CASSYFPSRVSYEQYF. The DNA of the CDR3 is TGTGCCAGCAGTTATTTTCCTAGCCGGGTCTCCTACGAGCAGTACTTC.

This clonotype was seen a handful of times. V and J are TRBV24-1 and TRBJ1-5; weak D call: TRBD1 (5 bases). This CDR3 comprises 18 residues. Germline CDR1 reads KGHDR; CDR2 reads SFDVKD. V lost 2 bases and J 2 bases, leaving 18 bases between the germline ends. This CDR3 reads CATSDSSFAGHGNQPQHF. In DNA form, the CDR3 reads TGTGCCACCAGTGATTCCTCGTTCGCAGGGCACGGCAATCAGCCCCAGCATTTT.

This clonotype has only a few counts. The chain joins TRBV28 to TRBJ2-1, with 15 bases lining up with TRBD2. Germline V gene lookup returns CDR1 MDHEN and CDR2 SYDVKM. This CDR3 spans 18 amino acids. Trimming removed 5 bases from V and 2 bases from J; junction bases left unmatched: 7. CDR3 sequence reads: CASSHGLAGGLPYNEQFF. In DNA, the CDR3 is TGTGCCAGCAGTCACGGACTAGCGGGAGGGCTTCCCTACAATGAGCAGTTCTTC.

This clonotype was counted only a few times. The CDR3 DNA sequence: TGTGCCAGCAGCTTAGGGACCGGGACGGAGACCTACGAGCAGTACTTC. This gives the protein CASSLGTGTETYEQYF. This chain uses TRBV7-6 with TRBJ2-7; the D gene could be TRBD1 or TRBD2 (5 bases each). V was cut by 1 base and J by 2 bases, with 15 bases left in between. This CDR3 region has 16 residues. Germline-derived CDR1 and CDR2 are SGHVS and FNYEAQ.

CDR3 in amino acids: CASSFYQGVLANFNEQFF. CDR3 nucleotide sequence: TGTGCCAGCAGCTTCTATCAGGGAGTTCTAGCGAATTTCAATGAGCAGTTCTTC. The chain has TRBV5-5 and TRBJ2-1; D perhaps matches TRBD2 (6 bases). Germline CDR1 is SGHKS and CDR2 is YYEKEE (reference sequence). CDR3 size: 18 residues. Deletions cut 2 bases from V and 6 bases from J, with 24 bases between.

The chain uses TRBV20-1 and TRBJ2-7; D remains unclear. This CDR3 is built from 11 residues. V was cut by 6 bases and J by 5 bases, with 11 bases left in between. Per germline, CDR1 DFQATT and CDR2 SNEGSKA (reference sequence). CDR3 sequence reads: CSAHLVNEQYF. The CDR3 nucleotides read TGCAGTGCGCACCTAGTGAACGAGCAGTACTTC.

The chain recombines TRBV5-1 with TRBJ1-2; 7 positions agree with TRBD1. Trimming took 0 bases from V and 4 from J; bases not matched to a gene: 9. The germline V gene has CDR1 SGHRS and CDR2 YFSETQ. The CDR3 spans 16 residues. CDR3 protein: CASSLATGVFGYGYTF. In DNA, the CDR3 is TGCGCCAGCAGCTTGGCCACAGGGGTATTTGGCTATGGCTACACCTTC.

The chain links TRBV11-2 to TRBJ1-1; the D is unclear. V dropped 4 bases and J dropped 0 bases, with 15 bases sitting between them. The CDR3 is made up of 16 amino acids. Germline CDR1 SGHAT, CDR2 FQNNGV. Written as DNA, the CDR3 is TGTGCCAGCAGCTGGGGTGGAGGGCGTATGAACACTGAAGCTTTCTTT. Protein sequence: CASSWGGGRMNTEAFF.

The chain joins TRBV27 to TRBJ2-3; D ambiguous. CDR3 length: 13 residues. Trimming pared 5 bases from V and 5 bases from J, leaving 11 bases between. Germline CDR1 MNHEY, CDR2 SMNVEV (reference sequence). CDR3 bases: TGTGCCAGCAGTACGGGTGTCGGAGATACGCAGTATTTT. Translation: CASSTGVGDTQYF.

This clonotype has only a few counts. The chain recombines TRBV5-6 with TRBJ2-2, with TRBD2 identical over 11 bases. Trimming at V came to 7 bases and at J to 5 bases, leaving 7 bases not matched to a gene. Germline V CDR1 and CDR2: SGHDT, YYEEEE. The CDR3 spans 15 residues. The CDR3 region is CASAGTSGPTGELFF. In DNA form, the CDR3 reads TGTGCCAGCGCGGGGACTAGCGGACCTACCGGGGAGCTGTTTTTT.

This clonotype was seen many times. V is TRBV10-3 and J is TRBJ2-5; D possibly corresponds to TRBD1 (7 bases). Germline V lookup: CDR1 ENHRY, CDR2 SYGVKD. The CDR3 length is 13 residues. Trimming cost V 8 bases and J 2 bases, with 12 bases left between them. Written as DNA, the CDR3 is TGTGCCATCGCTTCAGGGGGGCAAGAGACCCAGTACTTC. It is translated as CAIASGGQETQYF.

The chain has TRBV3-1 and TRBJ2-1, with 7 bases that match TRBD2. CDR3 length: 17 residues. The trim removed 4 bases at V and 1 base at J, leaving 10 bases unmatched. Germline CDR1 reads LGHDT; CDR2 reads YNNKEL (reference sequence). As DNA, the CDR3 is TGTGCCAGCAGCCCGACTCGGGGAGGGTGGTCCTACAATGAGCAGTTCTTC. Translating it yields CASSPTRGGWSYNEQFF.

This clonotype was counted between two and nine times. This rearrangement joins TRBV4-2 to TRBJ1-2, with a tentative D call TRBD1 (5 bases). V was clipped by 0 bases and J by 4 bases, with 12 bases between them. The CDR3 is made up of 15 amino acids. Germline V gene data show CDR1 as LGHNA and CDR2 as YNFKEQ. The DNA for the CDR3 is TGTGCCAGCAGCCAAGATGGGGCGCTGGGCTATGGCTACACCTTC. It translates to CASSQDGALGYGYTF.

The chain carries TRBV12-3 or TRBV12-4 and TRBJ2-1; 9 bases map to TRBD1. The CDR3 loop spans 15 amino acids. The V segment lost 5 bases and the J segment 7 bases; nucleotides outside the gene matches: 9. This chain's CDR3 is CASSLGQGSWNEQFF. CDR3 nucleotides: TGTGCCAGCAGTCTGGGACAGGGTTCTTGGAATGAGCAGTTCTTC.

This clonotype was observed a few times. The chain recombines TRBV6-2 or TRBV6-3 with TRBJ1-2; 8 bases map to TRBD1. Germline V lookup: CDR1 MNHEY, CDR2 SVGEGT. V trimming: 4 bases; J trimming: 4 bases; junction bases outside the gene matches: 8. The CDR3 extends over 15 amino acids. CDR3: CASSSRDRRIYGYTF. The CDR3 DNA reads TGTGCCAGCAGTTCCCGGGACAGGAGAATCTATGGCTACACCTTC.

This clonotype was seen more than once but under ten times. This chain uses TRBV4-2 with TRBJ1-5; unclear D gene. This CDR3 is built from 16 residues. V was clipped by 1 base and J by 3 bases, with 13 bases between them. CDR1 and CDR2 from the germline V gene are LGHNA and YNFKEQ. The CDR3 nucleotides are TGTGCCAGCAGCCAAGGGGCTGCCGAGGCCAATCAGCCCCAGCATTTT. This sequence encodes CASSQGAAEANQPQHF.

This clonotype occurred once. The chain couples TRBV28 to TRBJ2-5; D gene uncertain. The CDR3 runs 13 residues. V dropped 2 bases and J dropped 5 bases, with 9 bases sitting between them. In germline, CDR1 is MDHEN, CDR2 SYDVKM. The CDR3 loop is CASSLNKWETQYF. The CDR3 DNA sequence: TGTGCCAGCAGTTTAAACAAATGGGAGACCCAGTACTTC. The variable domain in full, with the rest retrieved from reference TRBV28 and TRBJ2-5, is DVKVTQSSRYLVKRTGEKVFLECVQDMDHENMFWYRQDPGLGLRLIYFSYDVKMKEKGDIPEGYSVSREKKERFSLILESASTNQTSMYLCASSLNKWETQYFGPGTRLLVL.

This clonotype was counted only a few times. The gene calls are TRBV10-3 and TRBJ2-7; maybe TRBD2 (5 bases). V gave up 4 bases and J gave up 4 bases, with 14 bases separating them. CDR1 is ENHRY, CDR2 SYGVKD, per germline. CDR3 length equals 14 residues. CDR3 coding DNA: TGTGCCATCAGTGTAGGGTCTACGGGGTACGAGCAGTACTTC. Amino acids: CAISVGSTGYEQYF.

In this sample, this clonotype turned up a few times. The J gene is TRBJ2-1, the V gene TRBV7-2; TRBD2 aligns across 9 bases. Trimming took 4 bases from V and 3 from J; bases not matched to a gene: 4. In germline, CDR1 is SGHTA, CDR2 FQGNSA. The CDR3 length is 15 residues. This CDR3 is CASSSTSGNYNEQFF. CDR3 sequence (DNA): TGTGCCAGCAGCTCGACTAGCGGAAACTACAATGAGCAGTTCTTC.

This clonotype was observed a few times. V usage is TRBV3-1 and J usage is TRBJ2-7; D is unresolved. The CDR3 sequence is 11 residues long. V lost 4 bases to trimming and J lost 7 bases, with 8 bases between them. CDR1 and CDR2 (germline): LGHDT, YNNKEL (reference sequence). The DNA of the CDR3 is TGTGCCAGCAGCCGCACCGGAGAGCAGTACTTC. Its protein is CASSRTGEQYF.

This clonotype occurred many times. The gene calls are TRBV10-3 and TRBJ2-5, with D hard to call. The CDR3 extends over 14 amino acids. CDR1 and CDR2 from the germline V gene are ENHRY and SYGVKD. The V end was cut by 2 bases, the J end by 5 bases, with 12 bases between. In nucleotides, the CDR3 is TGTGCCATCAGTGAGGGGCGTAGCTTGGAGACCCAGTACTTC. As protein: CAISEGRSLETQYF.

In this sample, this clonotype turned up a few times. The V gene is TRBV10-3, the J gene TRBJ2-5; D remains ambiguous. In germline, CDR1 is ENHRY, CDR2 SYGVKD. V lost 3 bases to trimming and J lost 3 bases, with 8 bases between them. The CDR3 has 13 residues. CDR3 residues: CAISEHNEETQYF. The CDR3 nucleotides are TGTGCCATCAGTGAACATAACGAAGAGACCCAGTACTTC.

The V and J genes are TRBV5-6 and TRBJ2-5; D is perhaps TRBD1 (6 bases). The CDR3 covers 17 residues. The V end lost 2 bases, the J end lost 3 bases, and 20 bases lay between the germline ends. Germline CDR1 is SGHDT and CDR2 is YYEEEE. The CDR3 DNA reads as TGTGCCAGCAGCTTTGGGACAAACATCGAATTCGAAGAGACCCAGTACTTC. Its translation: CASSFGTNIEFEETQYF.

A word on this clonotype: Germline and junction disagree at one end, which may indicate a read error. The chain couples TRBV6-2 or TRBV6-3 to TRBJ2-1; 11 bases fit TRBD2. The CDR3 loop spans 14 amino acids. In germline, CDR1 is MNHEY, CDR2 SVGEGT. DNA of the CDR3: TGTGCCAGCAGACCTGGACTAGCGGGCAATGAGCATTTCTTC. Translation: CASRPGLAGNEHFF.

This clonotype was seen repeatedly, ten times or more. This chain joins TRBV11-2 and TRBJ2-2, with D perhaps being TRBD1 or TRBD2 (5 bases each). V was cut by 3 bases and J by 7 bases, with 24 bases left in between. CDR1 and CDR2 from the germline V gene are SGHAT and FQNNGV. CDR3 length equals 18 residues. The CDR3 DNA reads TGTGCCAGCAGCTTCCAGCCATCTCAGGGACCCAATAGCGGGGAGCTGTTTTTT. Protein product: CASSFQPSQGPNSGELFF. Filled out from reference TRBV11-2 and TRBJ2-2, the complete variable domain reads EAGVAQSPRYKIIEKRQSVAFWCNPISGHATLYWYQQILGQGPKLLIQFQNNGVVDDSQLPKDRFSAERLKGVDSTLKIQPAKLEDSAVYLCASSFQPSQGPNSGELFFGEGSRLTVL.

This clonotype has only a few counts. CDR3 bases: TGTGCCAGCAGCCTGGACCGAGGAAACTTTCCCCTCCACTTT. Translated, it gives CASSLDRGNFPLHF. This chain joins TRBV7-9 and TRBJ1-6; D gene uncertain. V lost 5 bases, J lost 13 bases, and 18 bases lay in between. The CDR3 runs 14 residues. The V gene's germline CDR1 is SEHNR and CDR2 FQNEAQ (reference sequence).

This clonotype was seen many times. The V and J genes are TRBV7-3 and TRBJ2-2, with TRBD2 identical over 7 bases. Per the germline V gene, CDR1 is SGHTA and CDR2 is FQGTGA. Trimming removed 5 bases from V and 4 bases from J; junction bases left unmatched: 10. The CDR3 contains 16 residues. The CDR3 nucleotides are TGTGCCAGCAGCCCAAGCGGGGTAGGAGGCACCGGGGAGCTGTTTTTT. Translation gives CASSPSGVGGTGELFF.

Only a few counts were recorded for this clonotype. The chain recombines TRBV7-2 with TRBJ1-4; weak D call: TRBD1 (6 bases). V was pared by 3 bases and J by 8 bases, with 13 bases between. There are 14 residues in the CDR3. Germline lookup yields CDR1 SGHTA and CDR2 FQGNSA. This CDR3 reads CASSFLGGGEKLFF. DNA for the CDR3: TGTGCCAGCAGCTTCTTAGGGGGTGGAGAAAAACTGTTTTTT.

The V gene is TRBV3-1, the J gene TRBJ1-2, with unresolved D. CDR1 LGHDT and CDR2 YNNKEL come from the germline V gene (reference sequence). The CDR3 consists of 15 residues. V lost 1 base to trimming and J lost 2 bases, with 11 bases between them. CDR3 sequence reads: CASSQVSRANYGYTF. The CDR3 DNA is TGTGCCAGCAGCCAAGTTTCGCGAGCCAACTATGGCTACACCTTC.

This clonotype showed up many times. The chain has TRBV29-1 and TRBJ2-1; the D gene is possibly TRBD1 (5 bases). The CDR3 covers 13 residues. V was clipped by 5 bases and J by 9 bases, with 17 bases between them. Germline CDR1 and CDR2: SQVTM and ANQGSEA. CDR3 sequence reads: CSVLTVGLGEQFF. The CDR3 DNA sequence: TGCAGCGTTTTGACAGTAGGCCTGGGTGAGCAGTTCTTC.